The 24 T cell receptor beta chains reported below all come from one sample, sequenced in a study of identical twins. TCRdb itself ran the 5' RACE reads through MiXCR, one entry per CDR3 protein. The table records roughly 1,500,000 distinct CDR3 sequences, less than 35% of them present only once. Sequenced sample: cord blood. The source of these receptors is a newborn girl in good health.

Here the CDR3 reads CASSQGTRKAQPQHF. The CDR3 DNA reads TGTGCCAGCAGCCAAGGGACCAGAAAGGCTCAGCCCCAGCATTTT. The V call is TRBV6-7, the J call TRBJ1-5, with a tentative D call TRBD1 (5 bases). TRBV6-7 is reported as an ORF; its role is uncertain. Trimming took off 6 bases at V and 6 bases at J, with 18 bases between the two ends. The CDR3 runs to 15 residues.

The chain recombines TRBV20-1 with TRBJ2-1; D gene uncertain. The CDR3 is 13 amino acids. Trimming left V 2 bases short and J 1 base short, with 6 bases between. Germline CDR1 and CDR2: DFQATT and SNEGSKA (reference sequence). The CDR3 spells CSARYKSYNEQFF. The DNA for the CDR3 is TGCAGTGCTAGATACAAGTCCTACAATGAGCAGTTCTTC.

V is TRBV5-8 and J is TRBJ2-5, with 8 bases fitting TRBD2. This CDR3 spans 14 amino acids. Trimming cost V 5 bases and J 2 bases; bases outside gene matches: 5. Germline-derived CDR1 and CDR2 are SGHTS and YDEGEE. In DNA form, the CDR3 reads TGTGCCAGCAGTTATCTAGCGGGTCAAGAGACCCAGTACTTC. Translation gives CASSYLAGQETQYF.

This clonotype has a single count. The gene calls are TRBV5-6 and TRBJ1-2, with a weak D call TRBD1 (5 bases). The CDR3 length is 15 residues. Trimming left V 3 bases short and J 3 bases short, with 15 bases between. CDR1 is SGHDT and CDR2 is YYEEEE in the germline V gene. CDR3 protein: CASSWGGASDYGYTF. In DNA form, the CDR3 reads TGTGCCAGCAGCTGGGGAGGGGCCTCCGACTATGGCTACACCTTC.

This clonotype occurred a few times. In DNA, the CDR3 is TGTGCCAGCAGCTTAAAGTTCGGACTAGCGGGAGGAAAGAACACCGGGGAGCTGTTTTTT. Translated: CASSLKFGLAGGKNTGELFF. This rearrangement joins TRBV7-9 to TRBJ2-2; TRBD2 aligns across 14 bases. CDR1 is SEHNR, CDR2 FQNEAQ, per germline (reference sequence). J gave up 1 base and V 2 bases, and 9 bases lay outside the gene matches. This CDR3 has 20 residues.

J is TRBJ2-3 and V is TRBV7-2; D gene uncertain. This CDR3 spans 15 amino acids. Germline values: CDR1 SGHTA, CDR2 FQGNSA. V was pared by 3 bases and J by 0 bases, with 10 bases between. As DNA, the CDR3 is TGTGCCAGCAGCTTCCTCCAATCTAGCACAGATACGCAGTATTTT. It encodes CASSFLQSSTDTQYF.

The chain carries TRBV25-1 and TRBJ2-1, with D hard to call. The CDR3 totals 13 residues. CDR1 and CDR2 from the germline V gene are MGHDK and SYGVNS. V was trimmed by 7 bases and J by 3 bases, leaving 10 bases between them. In nucleotides, the CDR3 is TGTGCCAGCATAGGGCGGAACTACAATGAGCAGTTCTTC. It is translated as CASIGRNYNEQFF.

The table lists this clonotype with a count of one. The gene calls are TRBV5-1 and TRBJ1-1, with a weak D call TRBD1 (5 bases). Looked up from germline, CDR1 is SGHRS and CDR2 is YFSETQ. CDR3 size: 14 residues. Trimming pared 2 bases from V and 3 bases from J, leaving 11 bases between. CDR3 in amino acids: CASSFREVDTEAFF. The CDR3 DNA is TGCGCCAGCAGCTTCAGGGAGGTGGACACTGAAGCTTTCTTT.

This chain connects TRBV7-8 to TRBJ1-5, with unresolved D. This CDR3 has 16 residues. V was cut by 0 bases and J by 4 bases, with 13 bases left in between. In germline, CDR1 is SGHVS, CDR2 FQNEAQ. The CDR3 region has the DNA TGTGCCAGCAGCTTAGCGAGGATGGCAATTAATCAGCCCCAGCATTTT. Translated, it gives CASSLARMAINQPQHF.

This clonotype was found a few times. This chain's CDR3 is CASSEGNGYTF. CDR3 in DNA: TGTGCCAGCAGCGAGGGGAATGGCTACACCTTC. The V and J genes are TRBV7-2 and TRBJ1-2, with D maybe TRBD1 (5 bases). Germline CDR1 SGHTA, CDR2 FQGNSA. The CDR3 totals 11 residues. V was pared by 5 bases and J by 6 bases, with 7 bases between.

The chain uses TRBV20-1 and TRBJ1-5; D is ambiguous. V was trimmed by 1 base and J by 1 base, leaving 8 bases between them. Germline V gene sequence: CDR1 DFQATT, CDR2 SNEGSKA (reference sequence). The length of the CDR3 is 14 residues. The CDR3 protein is CSARGRESNQPQHF. The CDR3 DNA follows: TGCAGTGCTAGAGGTAGGGAGAGCAATCAGCCCCAGCATTTT.

The CDR3 nucleotides read TGCAGCGCCGGGACAACTGGGGCCAACGTCCTGACTTTC. Encoded protein: CSAGTTGANVLTF. The chain uses TRBV29-1 and TRBJ2-6, with D maybe TRBD1 (6 bases). This CDR3 has 13 residues. Germline V CDR1 and CDR2: SQVTM, ANQGSEA. The V gene lost 7 bases and the J gene lost 2 bases, with 9 bases spanning the gap.

The CDR3 loop reads CASTRDPQGGYTF. CDR3 nucleotide sequence: TGCGCCAGCACCCGGGACCCTCAGGGGGGCTACACCTTC. The rearrangement joins TRBV5-1 to TRBJ1-2; D is possibly TRBD1 (6 bases). V dropped 6 bases and J dropped 8 bases, with 17 bases sitting between them. CDR3 size: 13 residues. Germline V lookup: CDR1 SGHRS, CDR2 YFSETQ.

The V and J genes are TRBV11-2 and TRBJ2-3; perhaps TRBD2 as D (7 bases). The CDR3 consists of 14 residues. Deletions cut 5 bases from V and 4 bases from J, with 13 bases between. The germline CDR1 and CDR2 sequences are SGHAT and FQNNGV. CDR3: CASSTGGGADTQYF. The CDR3 DNA reads TGTGCCAGCAGCACTGGGGGGGGCGCAGATACGCAGTATTTT. Full variable domain (missing parts from reference TRBV11-2 and TRBJ2-3): EAGVAQSPRYKIIEKRQSVAFWCNPISGHATLYWYQQILGQGPKLLIQFQNNGVVDDSQLPKDRFSAERLKGVDSTLKIQPAKLEDSAVYLCASSTGGGADTQYFGPGTRLTVL.

The chain uses TRBV27 and TRBJ1-1; 11 bases line up with TRBD1. The CDR3 has 18 residues. The germline V gene has CDR1 MNHEY and CDR2 SMNVEV (reference sequence). The junction had 13 bases not matched to a gene; V was cut back by 2 bases and J by 5 bases. The CDR3 nucleotides read TGTGCCAGCAGTTTAAGGTCTGGACAGGGGGCGTCGGGGACTGAAGCTTTCTTT. This gives the protein CASSLRSGQGASGTEAFF.

This clonotype has just a few counts. The V gene is TRBV6-5, the J gene TRBJ2-3; TRBD2 is a possible D gene (6 bases). Germline values: CDR1 MNHEY, CDR2 SVGAGI. V was cut by 4 bases and J by 2 bases, with 13 bases left in between. The CDR3 is 15 amino acids. CDR3 protein: CASSSIADYTDTQYF. CDR3 in DNA: TGTGCCAGCAGTTCCATAGCGGACTACACAGATACGCAGTATTTT.

This clonotype was found a few times. V is TRBV7-6 and J is TRBJ2-7; D not certain. Germline CDR1 reads SGHVS; CDR2 reads FNYEAQ. This CDR3 region has 17 residues. V lost 0 bases to trimming and J lost 3 bases, with 18 bases between them. This CDR3 is CASSLAFGPTANYEQYF. DNA of the CDR3: TGTGCCAGCAGCTTAGCGTTTGGGCCGACCGCAAACTACGAGCAGTACTTC.

This clonotype was counted a few times. This chain's CDR3 is CASSYSRTSFEDTQYF. The CDR3 DNA reads as TGTGCCAGCAGTTACTCGAGGACTAGCTTTGAAGATACGCAGTATTTT. V gene TRBV6-5 combines with J gene TRBJ2-3; 8 bases line up with TRBD2. With V trimmed by 0 bases and J by 5 bases, 7 bases remained unmatched. The CDR3 is 16 amino acids. The germline V gene encodes CDR1 MNHEY and CDR2 SVGAGI.

The V and J genes are TRBV28 and TRBJ2-7; 7 nucleotides match TRBD1. This CDR3 spans 14 amino acids. Unmatched junction bases numbered 5, after V lost 3 bases and J lost 3 bases. The V gene's germline CDR1 is MDHEN and CDR2 SYDVKM. CDR3 residues: CASSFWDSYYEQYF. CDR3 in DNA: TGTGCCAGCAGTTTTTGGGACAGCTACTACGAGCAGTACTTC.

The genes are TRBV28 and TRBJ2-3; D is possibly TRBD1 (5 bases). Germline CDR1 reads MDHEN; CDR2 reads SYDVKM. The germline V and J ends were trimmed by 3 bases and 5 bases, with 12 bases remaining between them. This CDR3 is 14 amino acids long. The CDR3 region has the DNA TGTGCCAGCAGTTTCTATTCGCAGGGAGATACGCAGTATTTT. This translates into CASSFYSQGDTQYF.

The V and J genes are TRBV29-1 and TRBJ2-3, with D tentatively TRBD1 or TRBD2 (5 bases each). The germline gives CDR1 SQVTM, CDR2 ANQGSEA. The V end was cut by 7 bases, the J end by 4 bases, with 15 bases between. This CDR3 has 13 residues. The CDR3 reads CSGGGRSSDTQYF. CDR3 nucleotide sequence: TGCAGCGGTGGGGGACGATCCTCAGATACGCAGTATTTT.

Points on this clonotype: This sequence may be a read error, since a much larger clone differs from it by one base. The rearrangement joins TRBV7-2 to TRBJ2-3, with D maybe TRBD2 (6 bases). Germline-derived CDR1 and CDR2 are SGHTA and FQGNSA. This CDR3 spans 15 amino acids. Here the CDR3 reads CASSLTRHRSDAQYF. CDR3 nucleotides: TGTGCCAGCAGCTTGACTAGGCACAGGTCAGATGCGCAGTATTTT.

The V and J genes are TRBV12-5 and TRBJ2-7; D gene unclear. CDR1 is LGHNT, CDR2 FRNRAP, per germline. The length of the CDR3 is 15 residues. Trimming left V 1 base short and J 0 bases short, with 10 bases between. The CDR3 sequence: CASGLGPYPSYEQYF. CDR3 DNA sequence: TGTGCTAGTGGTTTGGGCCCCTATCCCTCCTACGAGCAGTACTTC.

The rearrangement uses TRBV10-3 and TRBJ2-3, with D possibly matching TRBD2 (6 bases). Germline loops: CDR1 ENHRY, CDR2 SYGVKD. The CDR3 has 15 amino acids. V lost 3 bases and J lost 1, with 11 bases in between. The CDR3 DNA is TGTGCCATCAGTGACCCGGGGGAGGGCACAGATACGCAGTATTTT. It translates to CAISDPGEGTDTQYF.